This T cell receptor (beta chain) came from a study of T cells in narcolepsy. From germline, CDR1 is SGHDT and CDR2 YYEEEE. The V and J ends lost 3 bases and 0 bases respectively, with 14 bases between them. The CDR3 runs 16 residues. TCRdb's copy holds only in-frame clones and misses some; the assay was immunoSEQ multiplex PCR. This table has tens of thousands of clones, 87% appearing once. The receptor was isolated from a human donor with narcolepsy. The sequencing input was CD45RA- memory CD4+ T cells from PBMCs. This chain uses TRBV5-6 with TRBJ2-3; D perhaps matches TRBD2 (6 bases). CDR3 nucleotide sequence: TGTGCCAGCAGCTCCGGGAGATTGCTAAGCACAGATACGCAGTATTTT. It specifies CASSSGRLLSTDTQYF.